This T cell receptor (beta chain) was captured by sequencing in a study of radiation and T cells in renal cell carcinoma (dated by TCRdb to 2020 to 2021). Study-wide context: Samples came from a clinical trial, in which primary renal cell carcinomas received 15 Gy stereotactic body radiation therapy followed by nephrectomy 4 weeks later. TCR beta sequencing covered 55 or so samples in total, comprising some 25 tumors and approximately 27 peripheral blood samples. Across all 50 or so samples, 4,016,671 unique CDR3 nucleotide sequences, encoding 2,658,974 unique CDR3 amino acid sequences, were identified.

CDR1 and CDR2 (SGHRS, YFSETQ) derive from the germline V gene. V drops 0 bases and J drops 3 bases, leaving 9 bases in between. The cysteine opens and the phenylalanine closes a CDR3 of 14 amino acids. Solely the CDR3 DNA is kept, with 42 bases framed from the first base. The full study reports these points: Because pretreatment tumor biopsies were not available, the baseline intratumoral presence of clonotypes could not be determined. In blood, the top tumor clonotypes increased from baseline to 2 weeks after radiation and then shrank by 4 weeks, which suggests a temporary expansion of tumor-resident clones. With a single-armed trial design, the study had no way to address how radiation dose or scheduling affects the TCR repertoire. Blood repertoire dynamics were not followed beyond 4 weeks after treatment.

This clone was recorded a few times. What antigen it recognizes has not been identified. Base qualities are not recorded, but no much larger clone differs from it by a single base. The meaning of the sample's time point label: blood 2 weeks post-SBRT. The sample's treatment or condition label, in plain terms: 15 Gy SBRT to primary tumor, nephrectomy 4 weeks later. To follow tumor-enriched clonotypes, serial peripheral blood was collected from radiation-treated patients at baseline and at 2 weeks and 4 weeks after SBRT. All patients had renal cell carcinoma with clear cell pathology. The QIAamp DNA Blood Mini Kit (Qiagen) was used to prepare genomic DNA for TCR sequencing. Samples were included in the analyses only if all quality control checks were passed. TCR beta libraries were generated from genomic DNA with the immunoSEQ kit, following the manufacturer's recommendations. To prepare the libraries, a first multiplex PCR with proprietary primers was run, followed by a second PCR that added unique barcodes, and a bead cleanup was done after each round. Each sample batch included a kit-provided positive control reaction and a negative control reaction. The final libraries were assessed on an Agilent 4200 TapeStation D1000 ScreenTape, pooled by volume, and quantified by qPCR. Sequencing was performed on an Illumina NextSeq500 using a MidOutput 150-cycle cartridge, with 156 Read1 cycles, 15 Index1 cycles, and the kit custom primers. The pooled library was loaded at 0.75 to 1 pM, with a roughly 22% PhiX control spiked in. The paper's data handling went like this. Vendor-processed data were analyzed in R, with a clonotype defined as all T cells sharing the same CDR3 nucleotide sequence. For clone abundance analyses, frequencies were normalized to the 10,000 most abundant clones in each sample. Public T cell clones, which averaged fewer than five per sample, were removed prior to analysis. Tumor-enriched clonotypes and baseline blood-enriched clonotypes were defined as those with an abundance difference of at least 32-fold between compartments. A beta-binomial differential abundance model was used to identify clonotypes that expanded or contracted between blood time points. Similarity between tumor and blood repertoires was quantified using the Baroni-Urbani and Buser coefficient, and groups were compared with two-tailed Wilcoxon tests in R. The source is immuneACCESS, and TCRdb retained only in-frame sequences with V and J called. Part of the clones is not carried over; for the studies checked, unresolved V genes explain less than half of this, and the remainder is unexplained. Clone size and V and J calls were adopted from that table, with D and trimming inferred from the DNA. This sample lists about 150,000 clones; around 90% were detected once. Together, the top ten hold roughly 13% of the sample.

This sequence uses TRBV5-1 and TRBJ1-1; no D gene call is confident. The sample was blood, taken from a patient whose treatment included radiotherapy and nephrectomy. This TCR was sampled from a woman aged 50 to 60 with renal cell carcinoma. The DNA sequence is given as TGCGCCAGCAGCTTGGGGGCGGGTGACACTGAAGCTTTCTTT. Its translation is CASSLGAGDTEAFF.